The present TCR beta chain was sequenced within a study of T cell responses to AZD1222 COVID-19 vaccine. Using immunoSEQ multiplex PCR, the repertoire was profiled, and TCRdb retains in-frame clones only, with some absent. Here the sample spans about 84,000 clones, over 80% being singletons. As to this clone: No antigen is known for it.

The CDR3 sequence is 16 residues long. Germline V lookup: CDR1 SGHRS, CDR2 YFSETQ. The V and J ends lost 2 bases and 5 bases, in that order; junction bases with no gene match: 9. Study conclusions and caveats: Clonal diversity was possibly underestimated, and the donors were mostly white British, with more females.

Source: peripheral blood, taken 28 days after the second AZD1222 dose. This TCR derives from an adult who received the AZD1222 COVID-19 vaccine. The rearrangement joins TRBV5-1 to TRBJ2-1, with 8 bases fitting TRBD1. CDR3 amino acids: CASSFKRQGQNNEQFF. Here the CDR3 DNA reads TGCGCCAGCAGCTTCAAACGACAGGGGCAGAACAATGAGCAGTTCTTC.